The sequence of this TCR beta chain was determined in a study of T-cell reconstitution after alpha-beta-depleted transplantation in children. Regarding the study as a whole: At around two months after transplant, the alpha-beta T cells were reportedly derived from several hundred expanded clones that came from non-depleted graft cells. T-cell numbers and diversity one year post-transplant derived largely from freshly generated T cells. Some patients showed high day-60 TCRbeta diversity, which derived from surviving recipient T cells and thymic progenitors.

Preparation of the TCRbeta library used unique molecular identifiers. TCRdb ran MiXCR on the PCR reads and lists one entry per CDR3 protein. The data contain 100,000 to 120,000 distinct CDR3 sequences, about 6.5% of them singletons. V lost 4 bases and J lost 6, with 13 bases in between. CDR3 length equals 13 residues. Germline CDR1 and CDR2: SGHAT and FQNNGV. This clonotype was recorded many times. Its antigen is still unknown. The specimen comprised PBMCs, mostly from graft donor cells, sampled 360 days after TCRalphabeta/CD19-depleted stem cell transplant. The chain is built from TRBV11-2 and TRBJ2-7, with D uncertain. This clonotype was sampled from a male patient aged 2-10 years who had a stem cell transplant for acute lymphoblastic leukemia, so the T cells may come from the graft donor. The CDR3 region has the DNA TGTGCCAGCAGCTGGTTCGGAAGCCTCGAGCAGTACTTC. This sequence encodes CASSWFGSLEQYF.